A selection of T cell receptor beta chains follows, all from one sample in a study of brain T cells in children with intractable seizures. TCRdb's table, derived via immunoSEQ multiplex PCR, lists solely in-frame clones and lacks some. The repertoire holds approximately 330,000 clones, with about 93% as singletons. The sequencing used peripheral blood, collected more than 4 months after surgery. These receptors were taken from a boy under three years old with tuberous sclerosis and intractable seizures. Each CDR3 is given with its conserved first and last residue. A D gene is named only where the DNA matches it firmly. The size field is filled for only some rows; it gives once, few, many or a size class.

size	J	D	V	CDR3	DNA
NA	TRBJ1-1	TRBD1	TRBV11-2	CASSSRTGSFSTEAFF	TGTGCCAGCAGCTCCCGGACAGGGAGCTTTAGCACTGAAGCTTTCTTT
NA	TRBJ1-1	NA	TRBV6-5	CASTDRNTEAFF	TGTGCCAGCACGGACAGGAACACTGAAGCTTTCTTT
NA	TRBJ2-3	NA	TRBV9	CASSYHGWPTDTQYF	TGTGCCAGCAGCTACCATGGGTGGCCCACAGATACGCAGTATTTT
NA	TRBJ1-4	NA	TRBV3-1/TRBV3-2	CASSRGGRTATNEKLFF	TGTGCCAGCAGCAGGGGGGGGCGGACGGCAACTAATGAAAAACTGTTTTTT
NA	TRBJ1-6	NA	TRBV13	CASSLGGRSYNSPLHF	TGTGCCAGCAGCTTAGGGGGCCGCTCCTATAATTCACCCCTCCACTTT
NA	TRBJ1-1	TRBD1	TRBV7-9	CASSLVGPGQPEAFF	TGTGCCAGCAGCTTAGTAGGCCCGGGACAGCCTGAAGCTTTCTTT
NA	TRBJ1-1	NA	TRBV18	CASSLTDRLNTEAFF	TGTGCCAGCTCACTAACCGACAGGCTGAACACTGAAGCTTTCTTT
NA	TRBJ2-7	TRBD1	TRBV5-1	CASSEGQWSYEQYF	TGCGCCAGCAGCGAGGGACAGTGGTCCTACGAGCAGTACTTC
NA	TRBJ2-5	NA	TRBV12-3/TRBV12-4	CASSHETQYF	TGTGCCAGCAGTCATGAGACCCAGTACTTC
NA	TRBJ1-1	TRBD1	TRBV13	CASSERTRDRAEAFF	TGTGCCAGCAGCGAACGAACCCGGGACAGGGCTGAAGCTTTCTTT
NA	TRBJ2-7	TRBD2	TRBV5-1	CASSSGLDSYEQYF	TGCGCCAGCAGCTCAGGACTAGACTCTTACGAGCAGTACTTC
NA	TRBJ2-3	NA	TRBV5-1	CASSFLGGGDVGTDTQYF	TGCGCCAGCAGCTTCCTCGGTGGGGGCGACGTGGGCACAGATACGCAGTATTTT
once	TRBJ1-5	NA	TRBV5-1	CASSFAGEGQPQHF	TGCGCCAGCAGCTTCGCAGGGGAAGGCCAGCCCCAGCATTTT
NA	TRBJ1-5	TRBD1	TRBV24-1	CATTGTGPQHF	TGTGCCACAACCGGGACAGGGCCCCAGCATTTT
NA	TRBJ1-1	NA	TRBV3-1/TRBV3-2	CASSNRRGGYTEAFF	TGTGCCAGCAGCAACAGAAGGGGGGGATACACTGAAGCTTTCTTT
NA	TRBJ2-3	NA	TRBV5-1	CASSLAGLRTDTQYF	TGCGCCAGCAGCTTAGCGGGCCTAAGGACAGATACGCAGTATTTT
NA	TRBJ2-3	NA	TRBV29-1	CSVERDGAGRADTQYF	TGCAGCGTTGAGCGGGACGGGGCTGGTCGCGCAGATACGCAGTATTTT
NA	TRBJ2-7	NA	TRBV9	CASSVGVSGYEQYF	TGTGCCAGCAGCGTAGGAGTATCCGGGTACGAGCAGTACTTC
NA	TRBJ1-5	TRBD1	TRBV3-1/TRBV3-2	CASSDGQGYQPQHF	TGTGCCAGCAGTGATGGACAGGGCTATCAGCCCCAGCATTTT
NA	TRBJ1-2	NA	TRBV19	CASSIGGSYGYTF	TGTGCCAGTAGTATCGGGGGTTCCTATGGCTACACCTTC
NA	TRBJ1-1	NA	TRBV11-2	CASSLSMNTEAFF	TGTGCCAGCAGCTTATCGATGAACACTGAAGCTTTCTTT
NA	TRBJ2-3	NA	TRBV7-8	CASRLKAGWVDTQYF	TGTGCCAGCAGACTAAAGGCGGGATGGGTAGATACGCAGTATTTT
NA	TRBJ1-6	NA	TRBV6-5	CASIPGTSYNSPLHF	TGTGCCAGCATTCCCGGGACCTCCTATAATTCACCCCTCCACTTT